This entry concerns a single T cell receptor (beta chain). The data were produced by immunoSEQ multiplex PCR, yet TCRdb's version contains in-frame clones alone and is incomplete. The data show 270,000 or so clones, roughly 84% seen once. The data stem from a study of blood T cell repertoires in COVID-19. Trimming stripped 8 bases from V and 6 bases from J, with 13 bases between. The CDR3 is 13 residues long. The TCR comes from a woman aged 45-65 years who had been exposed to COVID-19. V gene TRBV12-3 or TRBV12-4 combines with J gene TRBJ2-2, with D possibly being TRBD1 (6 bases). Input material: PBMCs or T cells enriched from blood (not recorded which). This CDR3 reads CASGIQGSGELFF. Written as DNA, the CDR3 is TGTGCCAGCGGAATACAGGGTTCCGGGGAGCTGTTTTTT.